What follows is one T cell receptor beta chain and its context. This clonotype was counted at least ten times. Its antigen specificity is not known. Per-base quality was not reported, and no clone a single base away is much larger than it. For repertoire sequencing, the TCR beta CDR3 regions were amplified from RNA transcripts. HTBI primers and the Qiagen OneStep RT-PCR kit were used in a first-round RT-PCR, which was followed by a second-round multiplex PCR, size selection and purification. Libraries were sequenced paired-end with 100 bp reads on an Illumina HiSeq2000. Processing in the source paper ran as follows. SOAPnuke was used for read processing, and reads with adapters, uncalled bases, a mean Phred below 15, or no exact constant-primer or identifier match were discarded. COPE v1.2.5 was used to merge the high-quality paired reads. Unique nucleotide sequences were defined as clonotypes and aligned to IMGT TRB V, D and J references using MiTCR v1.1. The analysis was limited to V-J combinations with a frequency above 0.0001, which together covered around 99% of the repertoires. For each V-J combination, a TCR clonal expansion and chaos score was defined as the ratio of F50 clonal expansion to chaos observed in the TCRdist matrix. Welch's t-statistics and random forest were used to reduce features to more than ten V-J combinations, which were fed into a naive Bayes classifier. The Morisita-Horn index was used to measure how similar the thyroid and blood repertoires were. TCRdb's own reprocessing of the public reads used fastp at Q25 and MiXCR and kept productive beta chains. Each entry merges the rows of one CDR3 protein and shows their most common DNA and genes. TCRdb's processing, not the authors', yielded these V and J calls. The sample table holds some 750,000 distinct CDR3 sequences, of which 40% were seen once. In total, the top ten clones hold about 40% of the sample.

This record belongs to a study of Graves' ophthalmopathy and Graves' hyperthyroidism (dated by TCRdb to 2016 to 2019). Turning to the overall study: Peripheral blood samples were taken at the time of initial diagnosis, before any treatment was given. The study used signatures of the TCR beta repertoire to tell Graves' ophthalmopathy apart from Graves' hyperthyroidism and to predict which patients would progress to ophthalmopathy. In total, over 130 blood samples were TCR-sequenced: fewer than 50 ophthalmopathy, about 75 hyperthyroidism and about 17 hyperthyroidism-to-ophthalmopathy patients. To explore V-J signatures distinguishing ophthalmopathy from hyperthyroidism, a discovery set of around 97 patients (43 ophthalmopathy, some 57 stable hyperthyroidism) was enrolled. An independent validation cohort comprised roughly 20 hyperthyroidism patients and roughly 15 patients who later progressed from hyperthyroidism to ophthalmopathy. T-cell repertoires of thyroid tissue and blood were compared in more than 5 hyperthyroidism patients. Once sampling was done, hyperthyroidism patients were given methimazole at a starting dose of 30 mg daily, while ophthalmopathy patients were given high-dose intravenous methylprednisolone.

The investigation overall reported the following: Sample size was not predetermined statistically, and investigators were not blinded to group allocation. In cross-validation, the 13-signature model distinguished ophthalmopathy from stable hyperthyroidism with about 89% sensitivity and 81.08% specificity, while in the test set the corresponding values were around 79% and 71%. In validation, the model predicted ophthalmopathy progression with over 60% sensitivity and 72% to 80% specificity; more than ten predicted patients were CT-confirmed with GO in a median of around 6 months. Among expanded thyroid clonotypes with frequency above 0.001, most also showed up in blood, which suggests that blood repertoires may reflect the thyroid immune response.

Ophthalmopathy patients were characterized by moderately to severely active disease, a Clinical Activity Score of at least 3, a NOSPECS grade of at least 4, and a disease duration under 3 months. Patients were excluded if they had other autoimmune diseases, uncontrolled infections, pregnancy or lactation. Clinical symptoms, serum thyroxine, TRAb, thyroid ultrasound and orbital computed tomography were used for diagnosis. PBMCs were isolated from about 10 ml of fresh peripheral blood by Ficoll-Paque density gradient centrifugation. Total RNA was extracted with Trizol reagent and quality-checked on an Agilent 2100 Bioanalyzer. From the cysteine through the phenylalanine, the CDR3 covers 14 amino acids. Only the CDR3 region is kept as DNA, spanning 42 bases read in frame from base 1. The junction carries 9 bases between V and J, which are trimmed by 2 bases and 2 bases respectively. In the germline V gene, CDR1 corresponds to SNHLY and CDR2 to FYNNEI.

This receptor was obtained from an adult man with Graves' ophthalmopathy. Sequencing was done on a sample of peripheral blood. The chain joins TRBV2 to TRBJ1-1, with a tentative D gene TRBD1 over 6 matching bases. The sequenced DNA is TGTGCCAGCAGTGAATTCGGGACAAACACTGAAGCTTTCTTT. Translated, it reads CASSEFGTNTEAFF.